Following are 24 T cell receptor beta chains from one sample sequenced in a study of response to subunit inactivated influenza vaccine. TCRdb processed the RT-PCR reads anew with MiXCR; each CDR3 protein has one entry. The sample includes 150,000 to 200,000 distinct CDR3 sequences, approximately 12% of them seen just once. This sample was shared with a second study, whose subject was T cells expressing NK-cell markers. That report adds: For TCR beta, cDNA was produced by 5'RACE template switching with UMIs.

Sequences were derived from CD8+ T cells sorted from PBMCs, sampled 12 days after vaccination. These receptors were taken from a man aged 50 to 59 who received an inactivated influenza vaccine.

The chain recombines TRBV29-1 with TRBJ2-7; the D gene is possibly TRBD2 (6 bases). The CDR3 spans 14 residues. Germline CDR1 reads SQVTM; CDR2 reads ANQGSEA. V was clipped by 4 bases and J by 1 base, with 14 bases between them. The CDR3 nucleotides are TGCAGCGTTGGTGGCGGGATAGGATCCTACGAGCAGTACTTC. Translating gives CSVGGGIGSYEQYF.

The count of this clonotype is one. This chain joins TRBV6-2 or TRBV6-3 and TRBJ2-1, with 9 bases that match TRBD2. The CDR3 runs to 16 residues. Germline V gene lookup returns CDR1 MNHEY and CDR2 SVGEGT. V shed 0 bases, J shed 6 bases, and the junction held 6 bases outside the gene matches. The chain's CDR3 is CASSYSIGGGGNEQFF. The CDR3 region has the DNA TGTGCCAGCAGTTACTCGATCGGCGGGGGGGGCAATGAGCAGTTCTTC.

This clonotype was recorded only once. The genes are TRBV6-1 and TRBJ2-7; 7 positions agree with TRBD1. Germline CDR1 MNHNS, CDR2 SASEGT. Trimming at V came to 2 bases and at J to 3 bases, leaving 4 bases not matched to a gene. The CDR3 is 14 residues long. The DNA for the CDR3 is TGTGCCAGCAGTGAATACAACAGGGGCTACGAGCAGTACTTC. Translated, it gives CASSEYNRGYEQYF.

This chain connects TRBV27 to TRBJ1-2; D gene ambiguous. The germline CDR1 and CDR2 sequences are MNHEY and SMNVEV (reference sequence). The CDR3 is 13 amino acids. Trimming stripped 5 bases from V and 4 bases from J, with 11 bases between. The chain's CDR3 is CASSPGVAYGYTF. The DNA of the CDR3 is TGTGCCAGCAGTCCCGGGGTGGCCTATGGCTACACCTTC.

The genes are TRBV12-3 or TRBV12-4 and TRBJ2-2, with 10 bases aligning to TRBD2. The V segment lost 6 bases and the J segment 7 bases; nucleotides outside the gene matches: 8. The CDR3 covers 15 residues. This CDR3 is CASRLSGGFGGELFF. The CDR3 nucleotides are TGTGCCAGCAGGCTTAGCGGGGGGTTCGGCGGGGAGCTGTTTTTT.

This clonotype has a handful of counts. The J gene is TRBJ2-5, the V gene TRBV28; possible D gene TRBD2, 6 bases. CDR1 is MDHEN and CDR2 is SYDVKM in the germline V gene. The germline V and J ends were trimmed by 5 bases and 1 base, with 14 bases remaining between them. This CDR3 contains 15 residues. The CDR3: CASSLAGRLQETQYF. The CDR3 bases are TGTGCCAGCAGTCTGGCGGGGCGGCTCCAAGAGACCCAGTACTTC.

This clonotype came up a few times. This chain connects TRBV20-1 to TRBJ1-5, with unresolved D. This CDR3 region has 12 residues. V gave up 6 bases and J gave up 3 bases, with 9 bases separating them. Germline CDR1 is DFQATT and CDR2 is SNEGSKA (reference sequence). This CDR3 reads CSAIQLNQPQHF. The DNA of the CDR3 is TGCAGTGCAATACAGCTCAATCAGCCCCAGCATTTT.

This clonotype was picked up many times. V and J are TRBV12-3 or TRBV12-4 and TRBJ1-6; D gene uncertain. The length of the CDR3 is 16 residues. V lost 7 bases and J 0 bases, leaving 13 bases between the germline ends. The CDR3 sequence is CASTDGPSSYNSPLHF. DNA of the CDR3: TGTGCCAGCACCGACGGACCGAGCTCCTATAATTCACCCCTCCACTTT.

This clonotype has a handful of counts. V gene TRBV28 combines with J gene TRBJ2-7; a weak D match, TRBD2 (5 bases). With 2 bases removed from V and 2 bases from J, the gap between germline ends came to 19 bases. Per the germline V gene, CDR1 is MDHEN and CDR2 is SYDVKM. The CDR3 consists of 17 residues. The CDR3 DNA is TGTGCCAGCAGTTTAGGGTATGAGGGCATCTTGACCTACGAGCAGTACTTC. Protein product: CASSLGYEGILTYEQYF.

The chain joins TRBV2 to TRBJ2-7; 8 bases agree with TRBD1. V lost 4 bases and J lost 4; bases outside the gene matches: 9. The CDR3 totals 15 residues. Germline-derived CDR1 and CDR2 are SNHLY and FYNNEI. The CDR3: CASSAVRTGQYEQYF. In DNA form, the CDR3 reads TGTGCCAGCAGTGCAGTCCGGACAGGGCAGTACGAGCAGTACTTC.

The chain employs TRBV10-3 and TRBJ2-1, with TRBD1 matching over 7 bases. V gave up 6 bases and J gave up 0 bases; unmatched junction bases: 5. The germline V gene encodes CDR1 ENHRY and CDR2 SYGVKD. The CDR3 sequence is 15 residues long. The CDR3 reads CAIRPDRSSYNEQFF. CDR3 in DNA: TGTGCCATCAGGCCGGACAGGAGCTCCTACAATGAGCAGTTCTTC.

In this sample, this clonotype turned up many times. This sequence joins TRBV12-3 or TRBV12-4 and TRBJ1-5, with D unclear. With 6 bases removed from V and 4 bases from J, the gap between germline ends came to 10 bases. This CDR3 is built from 13 residues. CDR3 protein: CASSLDGNQPQHF. The CDR3 DNA follows: TGTGCCAGCAGCCTGGACGGGAATCAGCCCCAGCATTTT.

This clonotype was detected ten times or more. Its ends do not fully match the called genes, so a read error is possible. The rearrangement uses TRBV27 and TRBJ1-1; D is unresolved. The CDR3 runs to 13 residues. Germline lookup yields CDR1 MNHEY and CDR2 SMNVEV (reference sequence). CDR3: CASSLSMNTEAFF. The DNA of the CDR3 is TGCGCCAGCAGCTTGAGTATGAACACTGAAGCTTTCTTT.

This clonotype appeared a few times. The chain joins TRBV28 to TRBJ1-3; D gene uncertain. V lost 5 bases and J lost 2, with 10 bases in between. CDR1 is MDHEN, CDR2 SYDVKM, per germline. This CDR3 is 14 amino acids long. The CDR3 DNA follows: TGTGCCAGCAGTCTCGCTAGGGCTGGAAACACCATATATTTT. Its protein product is CASSLARAGNTIYF.

In this sample, this clonotype turned up a few times. This rearrangement joins TRBV6-4 to TRBJ2-7, with 9 positions matching TRBD2. The germline gives CDR1 MRHNA, CDR2 SNTAGT. Unmatched junction bases numbered 12, after V lost 3 bases and J lost 6 bases. There are 16 residues in the CDR3. CDR3 in amino acids: CASSEEPGLAMGEQYF. DNA for the CDR3: TGTGCCAGCAGTGAGGAACCGGGACTAGCAATGGGCGAGCAGTACTTC.

This clonotype showed up many times. V and J are TRBV20-1 and TRBJ2-5; D is ambiguous. The CDR3 has 14 amino acids. V was trimmed by 0 bases and J by 4 bases, leaving 12 bases between them. Germline values: CDR1 DFQATT, CDR2 SNEGSKA (reference sequence). CDR3 region: CSARDFSPLETQYF. DNA for the CDR3: TGCAGTGCTAGAGACTTCAGCCCGCTAGAGACCCAGTACTTC.

This clonotype was recorded at least ten times. This chain uses TRBV3-1 with TRBJ2-7, with D tentatively TRBD1 (6 bases). Between the trimmed V and J ends, which lost 6 bases and 2 bases, there was a span of 11 bases. The CDR3 covers 13 residues. Looked up from germline, CDR1 is LGHDT and CDR2 is YNNKEL (reference sequence). CDR3 region: CASRPTGTYEQYF. The CDR3 nucleotides read TGTGCCAGCAGGCCGACAGGCACCTACGAGCAGTACTTC.

Many counts were recorded for this clonotype. V is TRBV28 and J is TRBJ2-2; D gene ambiguous. CDR3 size: 15 residues. Germline V gene lookup returns CDR1 MDHEN and CDR2 SYDVKM. V was trimmed by 1 base and J by 2 bases, leaving 8 bases between them. The CDR3 bases are TGTGCCAGCAGTTTATACAGAACCAACACCGGGGAGCTGTTTTTT. It yields the protein CASSLYRTNTGELFF.

Many counts were recorded for this clonotype. The chain carries TRBV7-6 and TRBJ2-1; 12 nucleotides agree with TRBD2. The CDR3 runs to 15 residues. V lost 2 bases, J lost 8 bases, and 4 bases stayed unmatched. Per the germline V gene, CDR1 is SGHVS and CDR2 is FNYEAQ. CDR3 sequence: CASSLLAGGLDEQFF. CDR3 nucleotide sequence: TGTGCCAGCAGCTTACTAGCGGGGGGGCTCGATGAGCAGTTCTTC.

Ten or more counts support this clonotype. The chain couples TRBV4-1 to TRBJ2-7; the D gene is possibly TRBD1 (5 bases). The ends were cut back, 4 bases at V and 0 bases at J, with 19 bases in the middle. Germline-derived CDR1 and CDR2 are MGHRA and YSYEKL. This CDR3 spans 17 amino acids. The DNA for the CDR3 is TGCGCCAGCAGCCCCTACCCAAACCAGGGCACCTCCTACGAGCAGTACTTC. Its translation is CASSPYPNQGTSYEQYF.

DNA of the CDR3: TGTGCCAGCAGCCTAAAGGGGCCGGGACTAGCGGTGCTGGGGGATACGCAGTATTTT. This gives the protein CASSLKGPGLAVLGDTQYF. The chain couples TRBV7-8 to TRBJ2-3, with TRBD2 matching over 11 bases. This CDR3 is built from 19 residues. Unmatched junction bases numbered 19, after V lost 5 bases and J lost 6 bases. Germline CDR1 reads SGHVS; CDR2 reads FQNEAQ. Combining the CDR3 with reference TRBV7-8 and TRBJ2-3 gives the whole variable domain GAGVSQSPRYKVAKRGQDVALRCDPISGHVSLFWYQQALGQGPEFLTYFQNEAQLDKSGLPSDRFFAERPEGSVSTLKIQRTQQEDSAVYLCASSLKGPGLAVLGDTQYFGPGTRLTVL.

The chain has TRBV20-1 and TRBJ2-3, with a weak D call TRBD2 (6 bases). Deletions cut 0 bases from V and 2 bases from J, with 21 bases between. The CDR3 is made up of 18 amino acids. Germline V gene sequence: CDR1 DFQATT, CDR2 SNEGSKA (reference sequence). The CDR3 DNA reads as TGCAGTGCTAGAGATTTGCTAGCGACAATTCGTATCACAGATACGCAGTATTTT. It codes for CSARDLLATIRITDTQYF.

This clonotype was detected ten times or more. This chain connects TRBV9 to TRBJ2-6; 7 positions agree with TRBD1. This CDR3 comprises 16 residues. The germline gives CDR1 SGDLS, CDR2 YYNGEE. V lost 3 bases and J lost 2; bases outside the gene matches: 5. In DNA, the CDR3 is TGTGCCAGCAGCGATCGACAGGGAGCTGGGGCCAACGTCCTGACTTTC. Its translation is CASSDRQGAGANVLTF.

The chain links TRBV7-9 to TRBJ2-1; 13 nucleotides align to TRBD2. The germline gives CDR1 SEHNR, CDR2 FQNEAQ (reference sequence). Trimming at V came to 3 bases and at J to 7 bases, leaving 3 bases not matched to a gene. CDR3 length equals 15 residues. The CDR3 here is CASSLGLAGRNEQFF. CDR3 in DNA: TGTGCCAGCAGCTTGGGACTAGCGGGAAGGAATGAGCAGTTCTTC.